This TCR beta chain originates from a study of post-analysis software for immune sequencing data. As for the study in general: Clinical courses comprised relapsing-remitting, secondary progressive and progressive-relapsing multiple sclerosis.

Each TCR beta cDNA library carried unique molecular identifiers. cDNA molecules numbering about 490,000 came from about 1 to 10 million T cells. Each CDR3 protein gets one entry after TCRdb re-called the PCR reads with MiXCR. The repertoire consists of under 650,000 distinct CDR3 sequences, with 44% occurring once and the leading ten covering approximately 1.7%. The study, taken as a whole, reports: Normalized Chao1 diversity was significantly lower in multiple sclerosis patients than in controls. The five TRBV segments detected at higher frequency in patients than in controls included TRBV5-6, TRBV5-1 and TRBV20-1. Those samples that were prepared in the same batch co-clustered strongly by F measure.

A word on this clonotype: The antigen remains unidentified.

The CDR3 is 14 residues long. Trimming pared 0 bases from V and 6 bases from J, leaving 9 bases between. The V gene's germline CDR1 is SGHDN and CDR2 FVKESK. Sequenced input: blood. This chain links TRBV14 with TRBJ2-1; D gene ambiguous. This TCR was recovered from a girl between 5 and 17 years old with multiple sclerosis. The CDR3 region is CASSQEKRLNEQFF. The CDR3 DNA is TGTGCCAGCAGCCAAGAAAAGAGGCTCAATGAGCAGTTCTTC.